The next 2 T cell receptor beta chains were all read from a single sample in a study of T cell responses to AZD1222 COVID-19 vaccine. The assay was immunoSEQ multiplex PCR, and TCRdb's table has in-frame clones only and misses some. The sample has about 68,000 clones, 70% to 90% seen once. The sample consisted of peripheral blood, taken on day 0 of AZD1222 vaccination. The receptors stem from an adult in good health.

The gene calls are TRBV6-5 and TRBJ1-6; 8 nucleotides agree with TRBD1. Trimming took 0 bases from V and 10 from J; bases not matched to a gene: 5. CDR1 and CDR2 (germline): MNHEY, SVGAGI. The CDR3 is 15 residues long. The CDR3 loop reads CASSYSNRGKSPLHF. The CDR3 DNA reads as TGTGCCAGCAGTTACTCGAACAGGGGGAAATCACCCCTCCACTTT.

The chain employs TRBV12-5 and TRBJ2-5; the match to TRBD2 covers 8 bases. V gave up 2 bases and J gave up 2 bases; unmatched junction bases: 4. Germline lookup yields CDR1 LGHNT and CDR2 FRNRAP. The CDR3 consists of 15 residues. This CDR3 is CASGLNRGGQETQYF. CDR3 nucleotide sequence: TGTGCTAGTGGTTTGAATCGGGGGGGTCAAGAGACCCAGTACTTC.